These 21 T cell receptor beta chains share one sample of origin, sequenced in a study of T-cell memory formation after mild COVID-19 (dated by TCRdb to about 2021). The library was obtained by 5' RACE. Sequenced on an Illumina NovaSeq 6000. The public reads were run again by TCRdb, first through fastp at Q25 and then through MiXCR, and only productive beta chains were kept. Entries are consolidated by CDR3 protein sequence, retaining the most common genes and DNA. The sample table lists approximately 180,000 distinct CDR3 sequences, approximately 16% of them with a count of one. The ten largest clones add up to about 1.9% of the sample. Material: PBMCs or a T cell subset sorted from them (not recorded which). The receptors originated from an adult woman who had mild COVID-19 (a few samples of this study predate the infection). The sample titles of this study are shuffled in the database, so cell type and time point are left out; the donor was told from shared clones.

This chain links TRBV24-1 with TRBJ2-1, with 10 bases matching TRBD2. Germline V gives CDR1 KGHDR, CDR2 SFDVKD. J was trimmed by 8 bases and V by 2 bases; bases with no gene match: 5. The CDR3 contains 15 residues. In DNA, the CDR3 is TGTGCCACCAGTGATTCCGGGACTAGCGTCGATGAGCAGTTCTTC. Its translation is CATSDSGTSVDEQFF.

There are a few counts of this clonotype. The junction and the germline gene differ at one end; a read error may be behind it. The rearrangement uses TRBV6-1 and TRBJ2-1; D is undetermined. The germline V gene encodes CDR1 MNHNS and CDR2 SASEGT. CDR3 length equals 21 residues. CDR3 in DNA: TGTGCCAGCAGTACCCAACTGGCGGTGGTGGGTTTTCAGCCGTACTACGATGAGCAGTTCTTC. It codes for CASSTQLAVVGFQPYYDEQFF.

This clonotype turned up a few times. V usage is TRBV11-1 and J usage is TRBJ1-1, with D maybe TRBD1 (5 bases). The V end lost 1 base, the J end lost 1 base, and 16 bases lay between the germline ends. This CDR3 is 17 amino acids long. Germline V CDR1 and CDR2: SGHAT, FQDESV (reference sequence). The CDR3 DNA is TGTGCCAGCAGCTTAGGAAACGGGGGTTCGCAGAACACTGAAGCTTTCTTT. Residues: CASSLGNGGSQNTEAFF.

The rearrangement uses TRBV5-1 and TRBJ1-2; D unresolved. The V and J ends lost 4 bases and 3 bases respectively, with 10 bases between them. Germline CDR1 reads SGHRS; CDR2 reads YFSETQ. This CDR3 contains 13 residues. The CDR3 loop reads CASSLTSDYGYTF. The CDR3 nucleotides are TGCGCCAGCAGCCTCACATCCGACTATGGCTACACCTTC.

This clonotype has at least ten counts. The chain is built from TRBV7-9 and TRBJ2-1; D unresolved. Deletions cut 1 base from V and 4 bases from J, with 2 bases between. CDR3 length equals 12 residues. Germline V gene sequence: CDR1 SEHNR, CDR2 FQNEAQ (reference sequence). The CDR3, as DNA: TGTGCCAGCAGCTTAGGTTACAATGAGCAGTTCTTC. Its translation is CASSLGYNEQFF.

The CDR3, as DNA: TGCGCCAGCAGCCCGAGGTACAACGGTGTGAGGGGGGAGCAGTTCTTC. This gives the protein CASSPRYNGVRGEQFF. This chain links TRBV4-1 with TRBJ2-1; TRBD1 is a possible D gene (6 bases). The CDR3 is 16 residues long. V was trimmed by 4 bases and J by 10 bases, leaving 23 bases between them. The germline V gene encodes CDR1 MGHRA and CDR2 YSYEKL.

The chain is built from TRBV12-3 or TRBV12-4 and TRBJ2-3; 10 bases line up with TRBD2. V trimming: 4 bases; J trimming: 5 bases; junction bases outside the gene matches: 6. The CDR3 totals 15 residues. The CDR3 DNA is TGTGCCAGCAGTTCCCAGCGGGAGGGTCGAGATACGCAGTATTTT. This encodes CASSSQREGRDTQYF.

The V and J genes are TRBV24-1 and TRBJ1-2, with D maybe TRBD1 (5 bases). The ends were cut back, 5 bases at V and 4 bases at J, with 7 bases in the middle. Germline V gives CDR1 KGHDR, CDR2 SFDVKD. This CDR3 is built from 12 residues. In nucleotides, the CDR3 is TGTGCCACCAGTGCCGGGGCCTATGGCTACACCTTC. This sequence encodes CATSAGAYGYTF.

This clonotype was counted ten times or more. The chain combines TRBV5-1 with TRBJ2-1, with 7 bases matching TRBD2. V shed 6 bases, J shed 5 bases, and the junction held 14 bases outside the gene matches. The CDR3 is 16 amino acids. Germline lookup yields CDR1 SGHRS and CDR2 YFSETQ. CDR3 coding DNA: TGCGCCAGCACCCCGTTCTTAGCGGGCCAGAACAATGAGCAGTTCTTC. As protein: CASTPFLAGQNNEQFF. Variable domain in full (rest from reference TRBV5-1 and TRBJ2-1): KAGVTQTPRYLIKTRGQQVTLSCSPISGHRSVSWYQQTPGQGLQFLFEYFSETQRNKGNFPGRFSGRQFSNSRSEMNVSTLELGDSALYLCASTPFLAGQNNEQFFGPGTRLTVL.

This clonotype was detected many times. The CDR3 sequence is CASSTRAGNQPQHF. In DNA, the CDR3 is TGTGCCAGCAGCACTAGGGCAGGCAATCAGCCCCAGCATTTT. The chain employs TRBV7-2 and TRBJ1-5; the D is unclear. V was pared by 5 bases and J by 2 bases, with 10 bases between. The CDR3 length is 14 residues. Per germline, CDR1 SGHTA and CDR2 FQGNSA.

The rearrangement uses TRBV7-9 and TRBJ1-1; D call uncertain. Trimming removed 1 base at V and 1 base at J, with 7 bases between. This CDR3 region has 14 residues. Germline values: CDR1 SEHNR, CDR2 FQNEAQ (reference sequence). CDR3 DNA: TGTGCCAGCAGCTTAGGCGGTAAGAACACTGAAGCTTTCTTT. It translates to CASSLGGKNTEAFF.

There are a few counts of this clonotype. This chain joins TRBV27 and TRBJ2-7, with 10 bases identical to TRBD2. Unmatched junction bases numbered 8, after V lost 4 bases and J lost 2 bases. Looked up from germline, CDR1 is MNHEY and CDR2 is SMNVEV (reference sequence). CDR3 length: 16 residues. The CDR3 sequence is CASSSLLSGRAYEQYF. The CDR3 bases are TGTGCCAGCAGTTCTCTCCTGAGCGGGAGGGCCTACGAGCAGTACTTC.

J is TRBJ1-1 and V is TRBV27; 7 bases are shared with TRBD1. The CDR3 extends over 13 amino acids. V dropped 4 bases and J dropped 7; count of bases not matched to a gene: 6. CDR1 and CDR2 from the germline V gene are MNHEY and SMNVEV (reference sequence). CDR3 region: CASSSRGGFEAFF. Written as DNA, the CDR3 is TGTGCCAGCAGTTCCAGGGGGGGTTTTGAAGCTTTCTTT.

A few counts support this clonotype. V and J are TRBV7-2 and TRBJ2-3; 10 bases match TRBD2. This CDR3 comprises 16 residues. V was pared by 6 bases and J by 0 bases, with 6 bases of the junction left unmatched. The V gene's germline CDR1 is SGHTA and CDR2 FQGNSA. The CDR3 here is CASSYSGRTSTDTQYF. The DNA of the CDR3 is TGTGCCAGCAGTTATAGCGGGAGGACGAGCACAGATACGCAGTATTTT.

The genes are TRBV7-9 and TRBJ1-1; 7 bases fit TRBD1. CDR3 size: 14 residues. CDR1 and CDR2 from the germline V gene are SEHNR and FQNEAQ (reference sequence). Losses at the gene ends were 2 bases for V and 4 bases for J; bases not matched to a gene: 4. The CDR3 is CASSLQGVFTEAFF. The CDR3 DNA reads TGTGCCAGCAGCTTACAGGGGGTATTCACTGAAGCTTTCTTT.

This clonotype was seen a few times. The genes are TRBV5-1 and TRBJ2-3; possibly TRBD1 or TRBD2 for D (5 bases each). This CDR3 region has 16 residues. Germline CDR1 is SGHRS and CDR2 is YFSETQ. The germline V and J ends were trimmed by 2 bases and 3 bases, with 16 bases remaining between them. DNA of the CDR3: TGCGCCAGCAGCTTACATCTCGAGGGGATAACAGATACGCAGTATTTT. It codes for CASSLHLEGITDTQYF.

This clonotype has more than one count but fewer than ten. The chain combines TRBV7-3 with TRBJ2-2; the D gene is possibly TRBD2 (5 bases). From germline, CDR1 is SGHTA and CDR2 FQGTGA. Trimming shortened V by 6 bases and J by 2 bases, and 10 bases separated the two germline ends. This CDR3 contains 14 residues. In DNA, the CDR3 is TGTGCCAGCAGTCGAAGCGGAAACACCGGGGAGCTGTTTTTT. It translates to CASSRSGNTGELFF.

There are a few counts of this clonotype. This chain uses TRBV12-3 or TRBV12-4 with TRBJ2-1; D is possibly TRBD2 (6 bases). V was shortened by 3 bases and J by 5 bases, with 14 bases between the two germline ends. The CDR3 is made up of 15 amino acids. The CDR3 DNA sequence: TGTGCCAGCAGTTTTGGCGGCGGGATTAACAATGAGCAGTTCTTC. Its protein is CASSFGGGINNEQFF.

This clonotype was seen a handful of times. The chain combines TRBV7-2 with TRBJ2-1; D is possibly TRBD1 or TRBD2 (5 bases each). The CDR3 totals 14 residues. Germline loops: CDR1 SGHTA, CDR2 FQGNSA. The ends were cut back, 5 bases at V and 6 bases at J, with 14 bases in the middle. The CDR3 is CASSVTRGVNEQFF. DNA of the CDR3: TGTGCCAGCAGCGTAACGAGGGGTGTCAATGAGCAGTTCTTC. Looking up the rest from reference TRBV7-2 and TRBJ2-1 gives the full variable domain: GAGVSQSPSNKVTEKGKDVELRCDPISGHTALYWYRQSLGQGLEFLIYFQGNSAPDKSGLPSDRFSAERTGGSVSTLTIQRTQQEDSAVYLCASSVTRGVNEQFFGPGTRLTVL.

J is TRBJ1-2 and V is TRBV6-5, with D perhaps matching TRBD1 (5 bases). This CDR3 is built from 15 residues. Germline V gene lookup returns CDR1 MNHEY and CDR2 SVGAGI. Trimming took 6 bases from V and 3 from J, leaving 17 bases between them. The CDR3 loop reads CASSPPAGTDYGYTF. In DNA, the CDR3 is TGTGCCAGCAGCCCCCCCGCCGGGACGGACTATGGCTACACCTTC.

Only a few counts were recorded for this clonotype. The rearrangement joins TRBV7-9 to TRBJ2-3; D is perhaps TRBD2 (6 bases). Germline CDR1 SEHNR, CDR2 FQNEAQ (reference sequence). Trimming pared 8 bases from V and 5 bases from J, leaving 17 bases between. This CDR3 has 14 residues. CDR3 DNA: TGTGCCAGCGGTCTGCTATTCGGGGGAGATACGCAGTATTTT. Protein sequence: CASGLLFGGDTQYF.